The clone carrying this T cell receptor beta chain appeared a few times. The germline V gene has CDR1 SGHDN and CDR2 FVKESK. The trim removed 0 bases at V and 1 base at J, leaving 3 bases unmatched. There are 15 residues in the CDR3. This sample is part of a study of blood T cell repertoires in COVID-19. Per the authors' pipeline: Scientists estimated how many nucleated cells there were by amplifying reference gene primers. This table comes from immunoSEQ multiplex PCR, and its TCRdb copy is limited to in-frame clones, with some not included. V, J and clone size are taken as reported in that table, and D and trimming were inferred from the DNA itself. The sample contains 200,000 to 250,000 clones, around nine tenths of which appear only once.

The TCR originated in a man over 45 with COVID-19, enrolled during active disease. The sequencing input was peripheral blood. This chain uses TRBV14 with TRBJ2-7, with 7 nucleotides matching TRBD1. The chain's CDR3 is CASSQDVGQSYEQYF. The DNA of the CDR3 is TGTGCCAGCAGCCAAGATGTGGGACAGTCCTACGAGCAGTACTTC.